The source of this T cell receptor beta chain is a study of shared clonotypes between healthy human individuals. Study-wide results and limits: For naive CD4 cells, 4% to 6% of clonotypes were shared across a few donors. It was only blood that was sampled, and tissue repertoires likely differ. A reduction in generation probabilities was seen for non-shared clonotypes relative to those shared by all four donors.

On this clone: What it recognizes is unknown.

Naivety among CD8 cells was defined by CD45RO negativity and positive CCR7 selection, thereby excluding terminally differentiated effector memory CD45RA+ cells. Sequencing used immunoSEQ multiplex PCR; TCRdb keeps in-frame clones, though not all of them. The data hold around 2.1 million clones, with 85% to 95% observed a single time. CDR1 and CDR2 (germline): SGHAT, FQNNGV. The CDR3 covers 12 residues. Between the trimmed V and J ends, which lost 5 bases and 8 bases, there was a span of 12 bases. The chain employs TRBV11-2 and TRBJ1-1; D is possibly TRBD1 (6 bases). The clonotype comes from a man aged 18 to 29 in good health. Some clones in this sample may be carry-over from other donors' samples. Sequenced: naive CD8+ T cells from PBMCs. Written as DNA, the CDR3 is TGTGCCAGCAGCGAGAGGACAGCGGAAGCTTTCTTT. It encodes CASSERTAEAFF.